The TCR beta chain described here comes from a study of T cell repertoires in aging, cancer and after chemotherapy. Study findings and constraints: Untreated cancer patients had significantly lower blood TCR diversity than age-matched healthy donors. Healthy donors lost TCR diversity with age mainly through richness, cancer patients through richness and evenness.

Amplification of TCR beta used genomic DNA extracted from peripheral blood. This CDR3 contains 16 residues. Trimming stripped 1 base from V and 9 bases from J, with 19 bases between. The germline V gene has CDR1 SGHDN and CDR2 FVKESK. TRB rearrangements spanning V, D and J were amplified using mixed TRB-A/B primers. In TCRdb, the multiplex PCR reads were re-called with MiXCR into one record per CDR3 protein. This sample has 1,200 to 1,500 distinct CDR3 sequences, with roughly 50% found just once. This clonotype qualifies as medium-sized (0.01 to 0.1%). No antigen is known for it. The chain combines TRBV14 with TRBJ2-1; unclear D gene. The material sequenced was blood. The receptor comes from a human donor with a blood cancer. CDR3 coding DNA: TGTGCCAGCAGCCAAGTACGCCAGTTAAGCTCTGGTGAGCAGTTCTTC. It translates to CASSQVRQLSSGEQFF.